This T cell receptor (beta chain) was recorded in a study of T cell responses to AZD1222 COVID-19 vaccine. Points from the study as a whole: After the peak T cell response, and only then, were repertoires sampled. Regions 160-218 and 743-854 dominated among vaccine-associated CD4 TCRs spanning spike. Females outnumbered males among donors, who were mostly white British; clonal diversity was possibly underestimated.

Germline CDR1 MDHEN, CDR2 SYDVKM. The CDR3 extends over 14 amino acids. The V and J ends lost 4 bases and 5 bases, in that order; junction bases with no gene match: 5. Generated by immunoSEQ multiplex PCR, the TCRdb table keeps only in-frame clones and is missing some. The table records some 150,000 clones, approximately 93% of them present only once. Remarks on this clone: Its antigen is unknown.

The TCR was taken from an adult in good health. This specimen was peripheral blood, taken on day 0 of MenACWY control vaccination. This chain uses TRBV28 with TRBJ1-1; 9 bases align to TRBD1. CDR3 sequence reads: CASSSGQGLTEAFF. The CDR3 DNA reads as TGTGCCAGCAGTTCGGGACAGGGATTAACTGAAGCTTTCTTT.